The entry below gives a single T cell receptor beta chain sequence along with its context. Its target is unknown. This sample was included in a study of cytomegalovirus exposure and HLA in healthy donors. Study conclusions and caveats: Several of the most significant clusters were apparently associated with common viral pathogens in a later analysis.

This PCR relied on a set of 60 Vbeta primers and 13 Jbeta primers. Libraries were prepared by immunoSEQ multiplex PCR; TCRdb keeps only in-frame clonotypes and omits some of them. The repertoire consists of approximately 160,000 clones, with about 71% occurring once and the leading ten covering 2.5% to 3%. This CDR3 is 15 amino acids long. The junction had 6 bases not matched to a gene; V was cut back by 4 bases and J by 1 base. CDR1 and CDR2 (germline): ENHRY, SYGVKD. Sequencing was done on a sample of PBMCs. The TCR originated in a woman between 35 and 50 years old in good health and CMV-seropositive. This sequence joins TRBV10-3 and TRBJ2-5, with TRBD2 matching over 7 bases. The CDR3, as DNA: TGTGCCATCAGTGTAAGGCGGGGGTCCCAAGAGACCCAGTACTTC. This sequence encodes CAISVRRGSQETQYF.